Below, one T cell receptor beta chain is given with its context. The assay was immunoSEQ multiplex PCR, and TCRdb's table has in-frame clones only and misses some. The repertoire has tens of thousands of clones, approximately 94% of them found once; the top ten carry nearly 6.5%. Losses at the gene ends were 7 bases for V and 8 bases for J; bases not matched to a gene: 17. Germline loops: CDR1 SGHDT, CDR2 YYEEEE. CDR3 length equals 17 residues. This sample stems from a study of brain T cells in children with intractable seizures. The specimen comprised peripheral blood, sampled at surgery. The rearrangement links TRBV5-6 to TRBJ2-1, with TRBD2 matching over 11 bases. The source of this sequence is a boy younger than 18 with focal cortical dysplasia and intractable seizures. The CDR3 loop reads CASCSPTLAGGSYEQFF. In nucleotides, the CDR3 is TGTGCCAGCTGCTCCCCGACTCTAGCGGGAGGAAGCTATGAGCAGTTCTTC.